The source of this TCR beta chain is a study of T cell changes during pregnancy in multiple sclerosis. Method: immunoSEQ multiplex PCR; TCRdb's copy keeps in-frame clones and lacks some. The sample contains fewer than 45,000 clones, approximately 90% of which appear only once. The material was CD8+ T cells from peripheral blood mononuclear cells, obtained after pregnancy. The TCR originated in a female donor in good health, enrolled as a control in a pregnancy study.

The CDR3 loop reads CAIGYYQPQHF. The CDR3 DNA sequence: TGTGCCATCGGTTACTACCAGCCCCAGCATTTT. The chain links TRBV5-6 to TRBJ1-5; D unresolved. Germline V lookup: CDR1 SGHDT, CDR2 YYEEEE. Trimming left V 9 bases short and J 7 bases short, with 11 bases between. CDR3 length: 11 amino acids. Using reference TRBV5-6 and TRBJ1-5 for the parts outside the CDR3, the full variable domain is DAGVTQSPTHLIKTRGQQVTLRCSPKSGHDTVSWYQQALGQGPQFIFQYYEEEERQRGNFPDRFSGHQFPNYSSELNVNALLLGDSALYLCAIGYYQPQHFGDGTRLSIL.